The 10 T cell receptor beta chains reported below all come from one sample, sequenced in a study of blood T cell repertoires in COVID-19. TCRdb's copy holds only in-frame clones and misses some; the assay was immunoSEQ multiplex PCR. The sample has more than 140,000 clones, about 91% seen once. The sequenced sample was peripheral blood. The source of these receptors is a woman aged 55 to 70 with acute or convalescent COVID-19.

The CDR3 region is CASRSGENGYTF. The CDR3 DNA is TGTGCCAGCAGATCGGGAGAGAATGGCTACACCTTC. The chain couples TRBV6-6 to TRBJ1-2; D remains unclear. This CDR3 is 12 amino acids long. Germline V gene lookup returns CDR1 MNHNY and CDR2 SVGAGI (reference sequence). V was trimmed by 6 bases and J by 6 bases, leaving 11 bases between them.

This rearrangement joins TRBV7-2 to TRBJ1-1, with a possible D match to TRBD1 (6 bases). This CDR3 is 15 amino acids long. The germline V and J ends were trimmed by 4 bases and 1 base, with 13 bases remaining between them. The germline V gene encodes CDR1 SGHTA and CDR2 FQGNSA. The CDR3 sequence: CASSSYAGENTEAFF. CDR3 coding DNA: TGTGCCAGCAGCTCGTATGCAGGGGAGAACACTGAAGCTTTCTTT.

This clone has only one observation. CDR3 amino acids: CASSLAGQKSYEQYF. The CDR3 DNA follows: TGCGCCAGCAGCTTGGCGGGACAGAAGTCCTACGAGCAGTACTTC. V usage is TRBV5-1 and J usage is TRBJ2-7; 7 nucleotides agree with TRBD1. Trimming took 0 bases from V and 1 from J; bases not matched to a gene: 4. CDR1 SGHRS and CDR2 YFSETQ come from the germline V gene. This CDR3 has 15 residues.

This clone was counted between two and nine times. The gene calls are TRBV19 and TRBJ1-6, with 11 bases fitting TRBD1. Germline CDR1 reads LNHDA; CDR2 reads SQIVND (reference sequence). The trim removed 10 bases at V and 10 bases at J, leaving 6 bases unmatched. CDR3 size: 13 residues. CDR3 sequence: CATSDRGPSPLHF. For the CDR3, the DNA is TGTGCCACCTCGGACAGGGGGCCCTCACCCCTCCACTTT.

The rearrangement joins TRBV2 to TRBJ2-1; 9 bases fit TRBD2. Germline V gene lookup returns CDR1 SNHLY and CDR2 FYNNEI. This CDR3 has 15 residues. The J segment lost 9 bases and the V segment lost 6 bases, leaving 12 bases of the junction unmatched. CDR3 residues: CASSQRTSDTSEQFF. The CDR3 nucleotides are TGTGCCAGCAGCCAGAGGACTAGCGACACCTCTGAGCAGTTCTTC.

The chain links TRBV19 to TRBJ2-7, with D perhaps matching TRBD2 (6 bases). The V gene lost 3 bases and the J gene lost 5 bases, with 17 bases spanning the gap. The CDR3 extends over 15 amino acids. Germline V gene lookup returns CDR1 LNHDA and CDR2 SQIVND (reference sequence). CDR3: CASSMRQGGEDEQYF. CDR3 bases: TGTGCCAGTAGTATGAGGCAGGGAGGAGAGGACGAGCAGTACTTC. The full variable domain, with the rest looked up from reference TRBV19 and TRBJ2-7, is DGGITQSPKYLFRKEGQNVTLSCEQNLNHDAMYWYRQDPGQGLRLIYYSQIVNDFQKGDIAEGYSVSREKKESFPLTVTSAQKNPTAFYLCASSMRQGGEDEQYFGPGTRLTVT.

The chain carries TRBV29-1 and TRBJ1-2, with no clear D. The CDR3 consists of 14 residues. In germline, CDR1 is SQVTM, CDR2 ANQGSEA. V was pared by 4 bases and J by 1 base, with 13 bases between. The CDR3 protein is CSVVSGQINYGYTF. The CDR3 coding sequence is TGCAGCGTTGTGTCAGGCCAAATTAACTATGGCTACACCTTC. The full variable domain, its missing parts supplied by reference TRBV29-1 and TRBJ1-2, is SAVISQKPSRDICQRGTSLTIQCQVDSQVTMMFWYRQQPGQSLTLIATANQGSEATYESGFVIDKFPISRPNLTFSTLTVSNMSPEDSSIYLCSVVSGQINYGYTFGSGTRLTVV.

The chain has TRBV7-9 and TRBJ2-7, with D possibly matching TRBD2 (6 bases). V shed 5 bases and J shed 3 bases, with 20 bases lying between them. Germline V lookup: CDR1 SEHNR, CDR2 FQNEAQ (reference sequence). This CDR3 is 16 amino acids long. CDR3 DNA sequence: TGTGCCAGCAGCCCAACTGGGGGGTCGGTTAGCTACGAGCAGTACTTC. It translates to CASSPTGGSVSYEQYF. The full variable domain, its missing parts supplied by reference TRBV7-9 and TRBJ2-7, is DTGVSQNPRHKITKRGQNVTFRCDPISEHNRLYWYRQTLGQGPEFLTYFQNEAQLEKSRLLSDRFSAERPKGSFSTLEIQRTEQGDSAMYLCASSPTGGSVSYEQYFGPGTRLTVT.

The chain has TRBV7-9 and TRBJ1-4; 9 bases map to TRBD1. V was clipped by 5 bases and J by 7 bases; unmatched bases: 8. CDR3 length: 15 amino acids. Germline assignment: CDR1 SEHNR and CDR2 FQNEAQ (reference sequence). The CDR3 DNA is TGTGCCAGCAGCGCACCGGGACAGGGCATTGAAAAACTGTTTTTT. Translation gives CASSAPGQGIEKLFF.

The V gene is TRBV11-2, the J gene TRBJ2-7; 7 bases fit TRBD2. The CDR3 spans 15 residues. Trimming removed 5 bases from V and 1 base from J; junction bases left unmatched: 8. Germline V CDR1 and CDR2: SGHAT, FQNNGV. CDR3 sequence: CASSTRAGPSYEQYF. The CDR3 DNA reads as TGTGCCAGCAGCACCCGAGCGGGGCCGTCCTACGAGCAGTACTTC.